This TCR beta chain stems from a study of shared clonotypes between healthy human individuals. Study-wide background: The cohort comprised a couple of women and a few men. Their ages spanned 18 to 49 years. For every donor, three CD4 naive, three CD4 memory, two CD8 naive and one CD8 memory plates were used.

The naive CD8 population came from CD45RO-negative cells selected for CCR7, without terminally differentiated effector memory CD45RA+ cells. Study donors comprised healthy, HIV-negative adults devoid of recent acute infection or vaccination. The trim removed 3 bases at V and 4 bases at J, leaving 7 bases unmatched. The CDR3 covers 15 residues. Looked up from germline, CDR1 is SGDLS and CDR2 is YYNGEE. Generated by immunoSEQ multiplex PCR, the TCRdb table keeps only in-frame clones and is missing some. The sample includes about 2.1 million clones, about 93% of them seen just once. Broader study findings: Non-shared clonotypes displayed generation probabilities falling below those of clonotypes present in all four donors.

As concerns this clone: Its specificity is unknown.

This clonotype originated in a man younger than 35 in good health. Some clones in this sample may be carry-over from other donors' samples. The gene calls are TRBV9 and TRBJ1-5, with 7 nucleotides matching TRBD1. Sequences were obtained from naive CD8+ T cells from PBMCs. Here the CDR3 DNA reads TGTGCCAGCAGCGCGGGACAGCTTCTTAATCAGCCCCAGCATTTT. Translated: CASSAGQLLNQPQHF.